This TCR beta chain was retrieved from a study of T cell repertoires in cytomegalovirus infection. Study-wide background: Through public TCR beta signatures, both CMV infection and matching HLA type were indicated. General observations from the study: Cumulative public TCR beta family frequency identified CMV carriers with the relevant HLA. Dominant in the ex vivo response were TCR beta clonotypes restricted by HLA-C and specific for CMV.

This clonotype was counted at least ten times. Its antigen is not known. The junction and the germline gene differ at one end; a read error may be behind it. Germline values: CDR1 SGHTS, CDR2 YDEGEE. The CDR3 has 12 residues. TCRdb re-called the reads with MiXCR, one entry per CDR3 protein. The profile covers roughly 310,000 distinct CDR3 sequences, with roughly a sixth appearing a single time and about 12% taken by the ten largest. J is TRBJ2-7 and V is TRBV5-8; weak D call: TRBD1 (5 bases). The receptor's source is a human donor in good health (CMV status not recorded). Some clones in this sample may be carry-over from other donors' samples. The sample consisted of PBMCs. CDR3 nucleotides: TGTGCCAGCAGCTTGGATGGGGCCCACCATCGTTTC. This encodes CASSLDGAHHRF.